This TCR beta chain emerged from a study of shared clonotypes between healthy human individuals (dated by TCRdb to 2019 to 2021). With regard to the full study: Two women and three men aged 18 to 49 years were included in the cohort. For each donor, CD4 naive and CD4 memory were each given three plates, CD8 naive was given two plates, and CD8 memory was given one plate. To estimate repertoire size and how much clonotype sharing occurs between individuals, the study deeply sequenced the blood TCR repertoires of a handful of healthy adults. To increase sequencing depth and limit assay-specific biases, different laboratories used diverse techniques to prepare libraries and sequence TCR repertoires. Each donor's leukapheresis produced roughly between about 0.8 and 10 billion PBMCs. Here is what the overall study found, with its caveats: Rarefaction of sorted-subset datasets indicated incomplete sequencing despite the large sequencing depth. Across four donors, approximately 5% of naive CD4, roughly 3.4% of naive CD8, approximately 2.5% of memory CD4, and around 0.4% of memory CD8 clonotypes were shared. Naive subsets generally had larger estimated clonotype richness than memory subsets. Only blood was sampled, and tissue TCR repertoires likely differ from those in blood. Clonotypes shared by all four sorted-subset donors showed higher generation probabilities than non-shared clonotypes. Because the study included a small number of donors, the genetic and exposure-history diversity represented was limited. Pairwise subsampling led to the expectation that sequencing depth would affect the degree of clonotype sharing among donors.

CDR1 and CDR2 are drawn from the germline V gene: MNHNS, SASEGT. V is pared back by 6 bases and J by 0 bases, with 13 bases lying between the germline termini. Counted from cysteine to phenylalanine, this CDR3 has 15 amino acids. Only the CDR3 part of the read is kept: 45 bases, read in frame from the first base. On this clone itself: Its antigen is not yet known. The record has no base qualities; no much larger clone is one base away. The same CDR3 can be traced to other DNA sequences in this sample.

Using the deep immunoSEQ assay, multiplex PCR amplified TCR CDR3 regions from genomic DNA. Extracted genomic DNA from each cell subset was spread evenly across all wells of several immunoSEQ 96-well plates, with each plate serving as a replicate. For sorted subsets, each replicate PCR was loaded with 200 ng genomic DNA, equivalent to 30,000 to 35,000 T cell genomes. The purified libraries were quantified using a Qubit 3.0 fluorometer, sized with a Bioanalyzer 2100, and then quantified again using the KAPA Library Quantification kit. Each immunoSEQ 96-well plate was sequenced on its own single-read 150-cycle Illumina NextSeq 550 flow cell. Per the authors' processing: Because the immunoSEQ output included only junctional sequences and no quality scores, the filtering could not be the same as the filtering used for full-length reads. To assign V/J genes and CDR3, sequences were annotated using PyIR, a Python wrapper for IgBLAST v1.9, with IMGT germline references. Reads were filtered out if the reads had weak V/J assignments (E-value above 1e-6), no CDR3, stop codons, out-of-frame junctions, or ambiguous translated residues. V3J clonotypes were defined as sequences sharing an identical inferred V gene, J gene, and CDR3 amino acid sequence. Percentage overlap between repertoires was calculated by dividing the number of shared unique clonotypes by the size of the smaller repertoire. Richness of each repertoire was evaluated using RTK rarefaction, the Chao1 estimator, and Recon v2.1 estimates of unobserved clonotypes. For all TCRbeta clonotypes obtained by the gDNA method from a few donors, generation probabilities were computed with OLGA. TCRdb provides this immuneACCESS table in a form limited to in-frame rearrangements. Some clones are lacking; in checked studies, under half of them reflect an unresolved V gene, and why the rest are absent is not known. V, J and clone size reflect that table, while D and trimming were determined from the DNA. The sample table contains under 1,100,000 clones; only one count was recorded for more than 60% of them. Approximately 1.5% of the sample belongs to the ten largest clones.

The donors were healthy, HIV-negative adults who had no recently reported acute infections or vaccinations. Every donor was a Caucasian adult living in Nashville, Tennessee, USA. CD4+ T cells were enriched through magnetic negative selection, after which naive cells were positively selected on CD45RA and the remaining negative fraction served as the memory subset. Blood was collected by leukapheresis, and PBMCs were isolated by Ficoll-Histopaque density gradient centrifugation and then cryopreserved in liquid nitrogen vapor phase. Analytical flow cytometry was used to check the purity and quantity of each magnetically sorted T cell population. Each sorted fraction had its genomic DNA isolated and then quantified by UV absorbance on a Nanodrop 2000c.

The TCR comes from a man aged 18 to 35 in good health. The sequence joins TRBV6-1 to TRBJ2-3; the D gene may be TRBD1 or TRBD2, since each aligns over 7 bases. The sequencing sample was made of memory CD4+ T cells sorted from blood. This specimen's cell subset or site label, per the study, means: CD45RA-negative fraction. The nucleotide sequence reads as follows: TGTGCCAGCAGCGCGGGGGACAGTAGCACAGATACGCAGTATTTT. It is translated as CASSAGDSSTDTQYF.